This T cell receptor (beta chain) was sequenced in a study of T-cell reconstitution after alpha-beta-depleted transplantation in children (dated by TCRdb to 2015 to 2016). A note on the overall study: T-cell immune reconstitution after TCRalphabeta/CD19-depleted allogeneic hematopoietic cell transplantation in children was quantitatively tracked in the study by means of TCR repertoire profiling.

This clonotype was observed many times. Its antigen is not yet known. No base quality values were provided; no much bigger clone lies one nucleotide off. The CDR3, cysteine through phenylalanine, is 13 amino acids long. Just CDR3 DNA is preserved here, 39 bases in frame from base 1. V is clipped by 3 bases and J by 6 bases, and the sequence between their germline boundaries is 11 bases long. Via the germline V gene, CDR1 is SGHTA and CDR2 FQGTGA. The treatment or condition label corresponds to: allogeneic hematopoietic cell transplantation with graft depleted of TCRalphabeta T cells and CD19 B cells. Transplant recipients were children who received TCRalphabeta/CD19-depleted allogeneic hematopoietic cell grafts. Libraries were prepared through PCR. The sequencer listed for this sample is Illumina HiSeq 2500. To normalize quantification of the TCRbeta repertoire, the TCR libraries were built with molecular barcoding that relied on unique molecular identifiers. TCRdb reprocessed the public reads (quality trimming at Q25 with fastp, clone calling with MiXCR) and kept in-frame beta chains. Every CDR3 protein is listed once, alongside the most common genes and DNA of its rows. The sample contains about 900,000 distinct CDR3 sequences, about 29% of them found a single time. The ten most abundant clones make up roughly 31% of the sample.

Paper-wide results and their limitations: The high TCRbeta diversity at day 60 in some patients was ascribed to recipient T cells and intrathymic progenitors that had survived conditioning. Hyperexpanded clone frequencies declined over subsequent months; after one year, T-cell counts and TCRbeta diversity were mostly attributed to newly produced T cells. Apparently early alphabetaT-cell count recovery about two months after transplant reportedly relied on only several hundred rapidly expanded clones derived from non-depleted graft cells.

The rearranged segments are TRBV7-3 and TRBJ1-1; the D gene cannot be resolved reliably. The material sequenced was PBMCs, mostly from graft donor cells, taken 360 days after TCRalphabeta/CD19-depleted stem cell transplant. The clonotype comes from a boy younger than two who had a stem cell transplant for SCID, so the T cells may come from the graft donor. CDR3 protein: CASSLGGRAEAFF. The DNA sequence is given as TGTGCCAGCAGCTTGGGAGGGAGGGCTGAAGCTTTCTTT.